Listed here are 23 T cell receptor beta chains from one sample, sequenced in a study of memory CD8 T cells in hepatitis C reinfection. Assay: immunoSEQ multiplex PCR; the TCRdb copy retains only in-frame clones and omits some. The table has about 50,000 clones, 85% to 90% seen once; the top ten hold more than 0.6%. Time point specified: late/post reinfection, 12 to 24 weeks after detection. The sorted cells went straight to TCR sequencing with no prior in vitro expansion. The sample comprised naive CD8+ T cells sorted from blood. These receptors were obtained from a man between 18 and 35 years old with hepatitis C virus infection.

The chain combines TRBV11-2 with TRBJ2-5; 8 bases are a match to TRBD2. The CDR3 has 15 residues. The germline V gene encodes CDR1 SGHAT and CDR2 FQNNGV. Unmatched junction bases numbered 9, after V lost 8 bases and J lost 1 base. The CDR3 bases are TGTGCCAGCGTAGCGGGGTCCAACTTCCAAGAGACCCAGTACTTC. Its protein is CASVAGSNFQETQYF.

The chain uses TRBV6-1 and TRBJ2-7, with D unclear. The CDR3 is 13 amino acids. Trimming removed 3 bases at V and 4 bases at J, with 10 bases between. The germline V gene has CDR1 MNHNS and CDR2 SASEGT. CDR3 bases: TGTGCCAGCAGTGATGTCGACACTTACGAGCAGTACTTC. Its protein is CASSDVDTYEQYF.

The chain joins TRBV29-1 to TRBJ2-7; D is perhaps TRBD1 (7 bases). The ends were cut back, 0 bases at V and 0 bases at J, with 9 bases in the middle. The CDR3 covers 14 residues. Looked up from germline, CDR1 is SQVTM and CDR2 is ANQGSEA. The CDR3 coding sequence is TGCAGCGTTGAAGACAGGGGGGACTCCTACGAGCAGTACTTC. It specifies CSVEDRGDSYEQYF.

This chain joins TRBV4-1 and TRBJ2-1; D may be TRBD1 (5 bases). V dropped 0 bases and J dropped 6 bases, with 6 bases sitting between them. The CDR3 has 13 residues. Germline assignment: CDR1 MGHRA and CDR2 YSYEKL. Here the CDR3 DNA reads TGCGCCAGCAGCCAAGACAGGGTCAATGAGCAGTTCTTC. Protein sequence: CASSQDRVNEQFF.

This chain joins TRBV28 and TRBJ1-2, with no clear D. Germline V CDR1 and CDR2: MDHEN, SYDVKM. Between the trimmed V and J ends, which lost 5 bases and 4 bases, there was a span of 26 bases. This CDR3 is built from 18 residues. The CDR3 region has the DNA TGTGCCAGCAGTAGCCCATGGATGGGAGGGCAAGCATTCTATGGCTACACCTTC. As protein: CASSSPWMGGQAFYGYTF.

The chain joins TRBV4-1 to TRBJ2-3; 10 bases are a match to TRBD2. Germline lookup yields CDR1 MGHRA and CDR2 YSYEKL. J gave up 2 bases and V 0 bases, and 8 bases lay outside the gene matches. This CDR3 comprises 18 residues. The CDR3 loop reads CASSQDLRTSGYTDTQYF. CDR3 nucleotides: TGCGCCAGCAGCCAAGACCTAAGGACTAGCGGTTACACAGATACGCAGTATTTT.

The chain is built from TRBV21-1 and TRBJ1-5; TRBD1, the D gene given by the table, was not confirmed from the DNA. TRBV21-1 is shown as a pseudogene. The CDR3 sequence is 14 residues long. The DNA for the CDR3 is TGTGCCAGCAGCAAGGGACAGAGGTATCAGCCCCAGCATTTT. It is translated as CASSKGQRYQPQHF.

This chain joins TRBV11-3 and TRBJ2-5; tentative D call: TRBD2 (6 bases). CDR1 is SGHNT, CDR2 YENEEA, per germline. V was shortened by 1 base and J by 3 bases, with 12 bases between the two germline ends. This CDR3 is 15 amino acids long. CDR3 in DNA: TGTGCCAGCAGCTTAGGGAACGGGGGAAAAGAGACCCAGTACTTC. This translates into CASSLGNGGKETQYF.

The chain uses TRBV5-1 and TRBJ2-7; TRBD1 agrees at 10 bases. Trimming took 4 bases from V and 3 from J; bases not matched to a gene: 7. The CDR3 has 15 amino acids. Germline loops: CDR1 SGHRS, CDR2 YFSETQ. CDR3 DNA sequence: TGCGCCAGCAGCATTGGACAGGGGGGGGTCTACGAGCAGTACTTC. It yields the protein CASSIGQGGVYEQYF.

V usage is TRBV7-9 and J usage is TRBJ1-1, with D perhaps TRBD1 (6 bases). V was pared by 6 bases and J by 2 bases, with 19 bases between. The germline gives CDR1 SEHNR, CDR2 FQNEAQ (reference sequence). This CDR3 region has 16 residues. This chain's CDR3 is CASSTGWPTHNTEAFF. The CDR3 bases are TGTGCCAGCAGTACAGGGTGGCCCACGCATAACACTGAAGCTTTCTTT.

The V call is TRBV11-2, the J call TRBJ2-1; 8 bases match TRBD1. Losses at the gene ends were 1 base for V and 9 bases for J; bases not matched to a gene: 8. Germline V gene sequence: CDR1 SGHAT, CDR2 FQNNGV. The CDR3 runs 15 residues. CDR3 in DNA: TGTGCCAGCAGCTTAGCAGGGGGCAGTTTCGGTGAGCAGTTCTTC. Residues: CASSLAGGSFGEQFF. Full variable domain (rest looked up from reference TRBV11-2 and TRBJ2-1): EAGVAQSPRYKIIEKRQSVAFWCNPISGHATLYWYQQILGQGPKLLIQFQNNGVVDDSQLPKDRFSAERLKGVDSTLKIQPAKLEDSAVYLCASSLAGGSFGEQFFGPGTRLTVL.

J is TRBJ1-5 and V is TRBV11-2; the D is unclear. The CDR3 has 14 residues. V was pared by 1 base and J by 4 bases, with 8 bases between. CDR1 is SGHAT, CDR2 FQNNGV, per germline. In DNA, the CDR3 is TGTGCCAGCAGCTTAGGTGCAGGAAATCAGCCCCAGCATTTT. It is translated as CASSLGAGNQPQHF.

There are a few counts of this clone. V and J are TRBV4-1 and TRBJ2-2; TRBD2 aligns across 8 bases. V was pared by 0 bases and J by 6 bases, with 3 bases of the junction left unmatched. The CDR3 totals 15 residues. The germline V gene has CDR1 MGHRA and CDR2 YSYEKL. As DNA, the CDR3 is TGCGCCAGCAGCCAAGATACGGGGGGGCCCGGGGAGCTGTTTTTT. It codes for CASSQDTGGPGELFF.

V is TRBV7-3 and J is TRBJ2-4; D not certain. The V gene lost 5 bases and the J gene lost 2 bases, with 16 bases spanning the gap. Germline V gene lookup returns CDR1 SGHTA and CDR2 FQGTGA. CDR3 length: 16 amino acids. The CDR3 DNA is TGTGCCAGCAGCCTGCCGGTCAAAAAGACCAAAAACATTCAGTACTTC. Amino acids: CASSLPVKKTKNIQYF.

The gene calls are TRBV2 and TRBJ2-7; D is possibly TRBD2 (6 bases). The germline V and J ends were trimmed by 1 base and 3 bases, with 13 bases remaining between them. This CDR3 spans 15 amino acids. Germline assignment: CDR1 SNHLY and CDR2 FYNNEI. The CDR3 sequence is CASSEGRDSHYEQYV. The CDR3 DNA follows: TGTGCCAGCAGTGAAGGGAGGGATTCCCACTACGAGCAGTACGTC.

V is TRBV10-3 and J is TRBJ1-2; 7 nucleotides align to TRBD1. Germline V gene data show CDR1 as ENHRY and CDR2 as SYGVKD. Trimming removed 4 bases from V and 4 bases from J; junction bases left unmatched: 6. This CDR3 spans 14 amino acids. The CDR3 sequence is CAISAEGASYGYTF. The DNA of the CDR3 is TGTGCCATCAGTGCGGAGGGGGCCAGCTATGGCTACACCTTC.

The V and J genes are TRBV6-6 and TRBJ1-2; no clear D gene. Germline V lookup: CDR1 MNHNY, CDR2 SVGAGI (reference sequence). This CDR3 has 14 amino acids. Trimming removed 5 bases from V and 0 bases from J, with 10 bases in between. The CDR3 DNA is TGTGCCAGCAGTCCTACCCCGGCTAACTATGGCTACACCTTC. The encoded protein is CASSPTPANYGYTF.

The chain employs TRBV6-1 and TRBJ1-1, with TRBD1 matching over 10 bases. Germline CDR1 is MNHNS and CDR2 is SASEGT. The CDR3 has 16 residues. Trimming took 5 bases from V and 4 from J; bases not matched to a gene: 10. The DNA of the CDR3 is TGTGCCAGCAGTCAAGACAGGGGGCGATTTTCCACTGAAGCTTTCTTT. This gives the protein CASSQDRGRFSTEAFF.

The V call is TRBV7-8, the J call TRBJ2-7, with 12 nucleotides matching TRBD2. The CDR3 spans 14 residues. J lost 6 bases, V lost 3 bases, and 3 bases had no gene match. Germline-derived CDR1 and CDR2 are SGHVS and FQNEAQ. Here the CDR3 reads CASSFRTSGTEQYF. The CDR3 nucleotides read TGTGCCAGCAGCTTTCGGACTAGCGGGACCGAGCAGTACTTC.

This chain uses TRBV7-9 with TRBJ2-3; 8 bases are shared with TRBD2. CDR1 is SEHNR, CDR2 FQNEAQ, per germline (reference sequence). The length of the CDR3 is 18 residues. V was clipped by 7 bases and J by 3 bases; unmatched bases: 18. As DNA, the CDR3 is TGTGCCAGCAACCCCCCCGATGCTGCGGGACTAGATACAGATACGCAGTATTTT. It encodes CASNPPDAAGLDTDTQYF.

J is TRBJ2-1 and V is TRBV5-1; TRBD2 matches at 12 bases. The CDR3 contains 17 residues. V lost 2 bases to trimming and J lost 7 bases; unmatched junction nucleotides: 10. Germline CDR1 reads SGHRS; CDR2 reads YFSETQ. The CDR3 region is CASSFATSGGLSNEQFF. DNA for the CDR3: TGCGCCAGCAGCTTTGCGACTAGCGGGGGACTGAGTAATGAGCAGTTCTTC.

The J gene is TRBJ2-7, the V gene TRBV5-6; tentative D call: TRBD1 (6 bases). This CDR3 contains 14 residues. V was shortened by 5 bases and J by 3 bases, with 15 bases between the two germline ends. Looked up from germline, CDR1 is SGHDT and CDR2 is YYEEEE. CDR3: CASSLTTGLYEQYF. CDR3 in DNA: TGTGCCAGCAGTCTGACTACAGGGCTCTACGAGCAGTACTTC.

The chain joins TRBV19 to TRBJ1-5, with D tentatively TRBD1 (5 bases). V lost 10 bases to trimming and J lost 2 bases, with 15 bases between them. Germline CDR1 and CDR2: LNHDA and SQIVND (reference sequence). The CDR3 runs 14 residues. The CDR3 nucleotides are TGTGCCACTTCCTCCAGGGAGGGCAATCAGCCCCAGCATTTT. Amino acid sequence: CATSSREGNQPQHF.